This record concerns one TCR beta chain sequence. Its antigen is still unknown. This record belongs to a study of cytomegalovirus exposure and HLA in healthy donors. Sequencing used immunoSEQ multiplex PCR; TCRdb keeps in-frame clones, though not all of them. In the table there are 220,000 or so clones, 65% to 85% of which are singletons. V was clipped by 4 bases and J by 7 bases; unmatched bases: 6. The germline CDR1 and CDR2 sequences are MDHEN and SYDVKM. This CDR3 has 14 residues. General study results and limits: Among TCR sequences, most were rare, though some public TCRs appeared in many donors.

This chain uses TRBV28 with TRBJ1-4; 7 positions agree with TRBD1. The sample taken for sequencing was PBMCs. The TCR originated in a woman aged 25 to 39 in good health and CMV-seropositive. The CDR3 DNA reads as TGTGCCAGCAGTTGGGCGGACAGGCCTGAAAAACTGTTTTTT. It is translated as CASSWADRPEKLFF. The entire variable domain, with the rest obtained from reference TRBV28 and TRBJ1-4, is as follows: DVKVTQSSRYLVKRTGEKVFLECVQDMDHENMFWYRQDPGLGLRLIYFSYDVKMKEKGDIPEGYSVSREKKERFSLILESASTNQTSMYLCASSWADRPEKLFFGSGTQLSVL.